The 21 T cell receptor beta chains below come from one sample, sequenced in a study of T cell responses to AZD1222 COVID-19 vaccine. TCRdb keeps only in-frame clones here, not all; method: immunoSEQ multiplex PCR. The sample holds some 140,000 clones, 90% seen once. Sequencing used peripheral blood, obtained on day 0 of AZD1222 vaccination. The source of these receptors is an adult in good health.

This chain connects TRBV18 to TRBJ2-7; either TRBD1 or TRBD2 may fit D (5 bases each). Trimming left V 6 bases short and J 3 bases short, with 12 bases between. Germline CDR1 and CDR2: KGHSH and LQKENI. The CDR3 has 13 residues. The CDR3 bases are TGTGCCAGCTCCCCAAGGGACGACTACGAGCAGTACTTC. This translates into CASSPRDDYEQYF.

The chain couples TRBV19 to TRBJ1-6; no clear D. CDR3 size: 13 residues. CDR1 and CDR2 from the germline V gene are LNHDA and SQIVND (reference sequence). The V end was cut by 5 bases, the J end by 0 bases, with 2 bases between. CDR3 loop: CASSVSYNSPLHF. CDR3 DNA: TGTGCCAGTAGTGTCTCCTATAATTCACCCCTCCACTTT. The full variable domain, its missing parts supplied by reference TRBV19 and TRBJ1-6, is DGGITQSPKYLFRKEGQNVTLSCEQNLNHDAMYWYRQDPGQGLRLIYYSQIVNDFQKGDIAEGYSVSREKKESFPLTVTSAQKNPTAFYLCASSVSYNSPLHFGNGTRLTVT.

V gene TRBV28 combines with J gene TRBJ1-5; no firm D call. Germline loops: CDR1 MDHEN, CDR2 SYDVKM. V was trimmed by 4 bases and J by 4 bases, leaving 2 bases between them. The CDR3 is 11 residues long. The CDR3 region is CASSWNQPQHF. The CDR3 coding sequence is TGTGCCAGCAGTTGGAATCAGCCCCAGCATTTT.

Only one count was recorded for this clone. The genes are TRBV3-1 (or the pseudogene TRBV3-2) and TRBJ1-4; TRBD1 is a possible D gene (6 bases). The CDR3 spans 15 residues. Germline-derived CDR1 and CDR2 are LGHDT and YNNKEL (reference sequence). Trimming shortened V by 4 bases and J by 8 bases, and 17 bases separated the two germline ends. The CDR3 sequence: CASSRRTVQGEKLFF. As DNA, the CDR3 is TGTGCCAGCAGCCGAAGGACAGTTCAGGGAGAAAAACTGTTTTTT.

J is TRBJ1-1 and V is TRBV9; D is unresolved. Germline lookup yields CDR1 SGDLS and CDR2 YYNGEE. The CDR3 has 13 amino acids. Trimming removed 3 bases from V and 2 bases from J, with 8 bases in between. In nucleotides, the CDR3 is TGTGCCAGCAGCGAGGAGATTAACACTGAAGCTTTCTTT. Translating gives CASSEEINTEAFF.

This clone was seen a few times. This CDR3 is CASSPEAQGLRDTIYF. CDR3 coding DNA: TGCGCCAGCAGCCCGGAAGCACAGGGTCTGAGGGACACCATATATTTT. This chain connects TRBV5-1 to TRBJ1-3, with D tentatively TRBD1 (6 bases). The CDR3 consists of 16 residues. V gave up 4 bases and J gave up 8 bases, with 22 bases separating them. Germline CDR1 is SGHRS and CDR2 is YFSETQ.

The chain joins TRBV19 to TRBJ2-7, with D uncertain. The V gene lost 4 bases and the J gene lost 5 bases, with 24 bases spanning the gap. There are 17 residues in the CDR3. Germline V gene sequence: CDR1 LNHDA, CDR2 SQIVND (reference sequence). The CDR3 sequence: CASSTKRQVGPRDEQYF. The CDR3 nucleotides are TGTGCCAGTAGTACAAAAAGGCAGGTAGGGCCGAGAGACGAGCAGTACTTC.

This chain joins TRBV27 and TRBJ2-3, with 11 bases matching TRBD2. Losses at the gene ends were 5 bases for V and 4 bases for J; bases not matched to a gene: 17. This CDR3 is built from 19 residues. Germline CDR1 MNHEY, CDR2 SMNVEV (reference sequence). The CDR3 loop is CASSLFIPTSGSQADTQYF. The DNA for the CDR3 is TGTGCCAGCAGTCTATTTATTCCCACTAGCGGGAGTCAGGCAGATACGCAGTATTTT.

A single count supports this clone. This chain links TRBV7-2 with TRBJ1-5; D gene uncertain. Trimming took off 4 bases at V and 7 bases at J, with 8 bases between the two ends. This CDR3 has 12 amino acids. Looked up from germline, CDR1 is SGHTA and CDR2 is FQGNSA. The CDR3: CASSSHQQPQHF. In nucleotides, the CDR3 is TGTGCCAGCAGCTCACACCAACAGCCCCAGCATTTT.

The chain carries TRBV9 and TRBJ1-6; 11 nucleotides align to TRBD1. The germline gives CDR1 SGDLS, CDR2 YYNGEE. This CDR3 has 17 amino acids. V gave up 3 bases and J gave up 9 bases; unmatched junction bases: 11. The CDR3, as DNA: TGTGCCAGCAGCGGGCCCGGGACAGGGACAGGGGGTTCACCCCTCCACTTT. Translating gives CASSGPGTGTGGSPLHF.

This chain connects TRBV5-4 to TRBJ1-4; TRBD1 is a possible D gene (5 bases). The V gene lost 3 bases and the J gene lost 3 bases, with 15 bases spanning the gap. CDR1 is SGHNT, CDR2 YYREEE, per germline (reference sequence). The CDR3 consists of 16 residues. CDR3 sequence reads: CASSSGTPLANEKLFF. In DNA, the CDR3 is TGTGCCAGCAGCTCCGGGACTCCCCTGGCTAATGAAAAACTGTTTTTT.

The CDR3 protein is CASSLDGRSTEAFF. In DNA, the CDR3 is TGTGCCAGCAGCTTAGATGGGAGAAGCACTGAAGCTTTCTTT. The chain is built from TRBV7-7 and TRBJ1-1; D uncertain. Trimming took off 1 base at V and 4 bases at J, with 10 bases between the two ends. CDR3 length: 14 amino acids. CDR1 and CDR2 (germline): SSHAT, FNYEAQ (reference sequence).

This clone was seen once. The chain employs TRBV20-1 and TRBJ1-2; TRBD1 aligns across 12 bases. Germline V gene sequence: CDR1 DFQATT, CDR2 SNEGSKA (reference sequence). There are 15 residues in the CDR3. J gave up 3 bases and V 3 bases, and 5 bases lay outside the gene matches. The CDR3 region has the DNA TGCAGTGCTAGTGGGACAGGGGGCACCGACTATGGCTACACCTTC. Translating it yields CSASGTGGTDYGYTF.

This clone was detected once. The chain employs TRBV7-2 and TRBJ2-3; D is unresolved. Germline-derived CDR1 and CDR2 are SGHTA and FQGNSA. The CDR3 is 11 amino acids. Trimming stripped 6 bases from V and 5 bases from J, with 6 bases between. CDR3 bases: TGTGCCAGCAGACTCATAGATACGCAGTATTTT. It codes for CASRLIDTQYF.

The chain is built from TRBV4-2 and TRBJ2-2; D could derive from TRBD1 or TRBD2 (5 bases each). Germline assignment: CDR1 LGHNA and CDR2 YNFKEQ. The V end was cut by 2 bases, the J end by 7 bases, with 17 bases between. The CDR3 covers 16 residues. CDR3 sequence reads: CASSQSPGPGIGELFF. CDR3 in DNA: TGTGCCAGCAGCCAATCACCGGGGCCTGGGATCGGGGAGCTGTTTTTT.

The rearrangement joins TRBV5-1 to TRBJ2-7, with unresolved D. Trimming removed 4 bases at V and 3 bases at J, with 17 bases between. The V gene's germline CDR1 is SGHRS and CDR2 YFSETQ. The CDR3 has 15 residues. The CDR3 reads CASSPRTGAGYEQYF. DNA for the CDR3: TGCGCCAGCAGCCCCCGGACGGGTGCAGGCTACGAGCAGTACTTC. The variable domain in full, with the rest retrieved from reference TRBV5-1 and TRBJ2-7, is KAGVTQTPRYLIKTRGQQVTLSCSPISGHRSVSWYQQTPGQGLQFLFEYFSETQRNKGNFPGRFSGRQFSNSRSEMNVSTLELGDSALYLCASSPRTGAGYEQYFGPGTRLTVT.

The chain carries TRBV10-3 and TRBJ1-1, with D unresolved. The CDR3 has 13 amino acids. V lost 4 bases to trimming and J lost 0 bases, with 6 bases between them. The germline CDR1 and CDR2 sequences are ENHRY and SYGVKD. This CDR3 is CAISGEVNTEAFF. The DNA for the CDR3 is TGTGCCATCAGTGGGGAGGTGAACACTGAAGCTTTCTTT.

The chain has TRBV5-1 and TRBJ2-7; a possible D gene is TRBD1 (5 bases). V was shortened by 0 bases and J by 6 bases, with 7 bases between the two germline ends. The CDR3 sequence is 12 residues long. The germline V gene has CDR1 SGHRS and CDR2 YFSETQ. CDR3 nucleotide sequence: TGCGCCAGCAGCTTGGACAGGCGCGAGCAGTACTTC. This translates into CASSLDRREQYF.

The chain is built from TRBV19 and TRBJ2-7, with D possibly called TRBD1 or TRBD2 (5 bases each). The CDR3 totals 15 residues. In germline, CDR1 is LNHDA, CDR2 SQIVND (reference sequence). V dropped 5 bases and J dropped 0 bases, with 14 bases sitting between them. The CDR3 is CASSSGPGSSYEQYF. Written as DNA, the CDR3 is TGTGCCAGTAGTTCGGGGCCAGGGAGCTCCTACGAGCAGTACTTC.

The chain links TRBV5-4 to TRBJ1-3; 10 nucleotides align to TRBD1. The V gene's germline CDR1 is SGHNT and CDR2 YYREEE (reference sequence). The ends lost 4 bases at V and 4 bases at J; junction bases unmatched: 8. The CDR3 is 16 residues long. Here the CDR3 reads CASSGGQGRQGNTIYF. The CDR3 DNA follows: TGTGCCAGCAGCGGGGGACAGGGGCGCCAGGGAAACACCATATATTTT.

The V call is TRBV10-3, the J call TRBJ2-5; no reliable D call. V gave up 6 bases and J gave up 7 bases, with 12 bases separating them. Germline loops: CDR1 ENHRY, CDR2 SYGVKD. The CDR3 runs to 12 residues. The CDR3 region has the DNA TGTGCCATCAGCCCAGAGCCTGGGACCCAGTACTTC. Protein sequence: CAISPEPGTQYF.